These T cell receptor beta chains were read from a single sample in a study of T cell repertoires in cytomegalovirus infection. What these receptors recognize is not known. TCRdb re-called the reads through MiXCR, storing one row per CDR3 protein. The sample has 550,000 to 850,000 distinct CDR3 sequences, roughly 36% seen once. The sample was cultured PBMCs, taken from culture after CMV antigen stimulation. These receptors were obtained from a human donor in good health (CMV status not recorded). Some clones in this sample may be carry-over from other donors' samples. Each CDR3 is given with its conserved first and last residue. D genes are given only for firm matches. Rows may omit the clone size; those that give it use once, few, many or a size class.

cdr3_aa cdr3_nt d_call v_call clone_size j_call
CASGGQGGQPQHF TGTGCCAGCGGCGGACAGGGGGGTCAGCCCCAGCATTTT TRBD1 TRBV2 NA TRBJ1-5
CASSFEAGVAGRPTAGELFF TGTGCCAGCAGCTTCGAGGCCGGGGTCGCGGGACGCCCGACCGCCGGGGAGCTGTTTTTT NA TRBV7-8 many TRBJ2-2
CASSLVPGGQETQYF TGTGCCAGCAGCTTAGTTCCGGGGGGCCAAGAGACCCAGTACTTC TRBD2 TRBV7-2 many TRBJ2-5
CASSASGGSEQFF TGTGCCAGCAGTGCTAGCGGGGGGAGCGAGCAGTTCTTC TRBD2 TRBV7-2 few TRBJ2-1
CSVDGQGNTGELFF TGCAGCGTTGATGGTCAGGGGAACACCGGGGAGCTGTTTTTT NA TRBV29-1 few TRBJ2-2
CSAPGQEFVNTEAFF TGCAGTGCCCCGGGACAGGAGTTTGTAAACACTGAAGCTTTCTTT TRBD1 TRBV20-1 NA TRBJ1-1
CASSLIGGANVLTF TGTGCCAGCAGCTTGATCGGCGGGGCCAACGTCCTGACTTTC NA TRBV11-2 few TRBJ2-6
CASSVTGNYEQYF TGTGCCAGTAGCGTGACAGGGAATTACGAGCAGTACTTC TRBD1 TRBV19 few TRBJ2-7
CASSYRKGSGNTIYF TGTGCCAGCAGCTACCGCAAGGGCTCTGGAAACACCATATATTTT NA TRBV7-9 NA TRBJ1-3
CASGRQRGVDEQFF TGTGCCAGCGGGCGACAGAGAGGGGTGGATGAGCAGTTCTTC NA TRBV6-6 NA TRBJ2-1
CASSLYRGKGNTIYF TGTGCCAGCAGTCTCTATCGGGGGAAAGGAAACACCATATATTTT NA TRBV12-3/TRBV12-4 many TRBJ1-3
CASSLLTGGSPLHF TGTGCCAGCAGTCTCTTGACAGGAGGTTCACCCCTCCACTTT NA TRBV2 NA TRBJ1-6
CASTGDRPAYEQYF TGTGCCAGCACCGGGGACAGGCCTGCCTACGAGCAGTACTTC TRBD1 TRBV7-2 NA TRBJ2-7
CSATCGRFTGANVLTF TGCAGTGCTACTTGCGGGAGGTTCACTGGGGCCAACGTCCTGACTTTC TRBD2 TRBV20-1 NA TRBJ2-6
CASSDRASNTGELFF TGTGCCAGCAGCGACAGGGCCTCGAACACCGGGGAGCTGTTTTTT TRBD1 TRBV6-1 many TRBJ2-2
CASSATGTGLYEQYF TGTGCCAGCAGCGCGACCGGGACAGGTCTTTACGAGCAGTACTTC TRBD1 TRBV7-9 NA TRBJ2-7
CASSLSSGRRETQYF TGTGCCAGCAGCTTGAGTAGCGGGAGACGGGAGACCCAGTACTTC TRBD2 TRBV5-4 few TRBJ2-5
CASSLANQPQHF TGTGCCAGCAGCTTAGCCAATCAGCCCCAGCATTTT NA TRBV12-3/TRBV12-4 many TRBJ1-5
CASSARQGLSGNTIYF TGTGCCAGCAGCGCGCGACAGGGACTCTCTGGAAACACCATATATTTT TRBD1 TRBV7-9 few TRBJ1-3
CASSAGTGQETQYF TGTGCCAGCTCGGCCGGGACGGGGCAAGAGACCCAGTACTTC NA TRBV18 few TRBJ2-5
CAISLDRVEAFF TGTGCCATCAGCCTAGACAGGGTAGAAGCTTTCTTT TRBD1 TRBV10-3 NA TRBJ1-1
CATKTGLAGSGETQYF TGTGCCACCAAAACGGGACTAGCGGGTTCAGGGGAGACCCAGTACTTC TRBD2 TRBV10-3 NA TRBJ2-5
CASSDLLGENTEAFF TGTGCCAGCAGTGACCTTTTGGGGGAAAACACTGAAGCTTTCTTT NA TRBV6-1 few TRBJ1-1
CASSRQGSGEQYF TGTGCCAGCAGTCGACAGGGATCAGGCGAGCAGTACTTC TRBD1 TRBV7-3 few TRBJ2-7
CASSFIDRGNNEQFF TGTGCCAGCAGTTTTATCGACAGGGGGAACAATGAGCAGTTCTTC TRBD1 TRBV12-3/TRBV12-4 few TRBJ2-1
CASIRGTSGNEQFF TGTGCCAGCATTAGGGGGACTAGCGGGAATGAGCAGTTCTTC TRBD2 TRBV11-2 many TRBJ2-1
CASSSTGGSWSYEQYF TGTGCCAGCAGCTCCACGGGGGGGAGTTGGTCCTACGAGCAGTACTTC TRBD2 TRBV7-2 many TRBJ2-7
CASSLGTAYTEAFF TGTGCCAGCAGCTTAGGGACGGCCTACACTGAAGCTTTCTTT NA TRBV7-9 few TRBJ1-1
CASRDRYGEQFF TGTGCCAGCAGAGACAGGTATGGGGAGCAGTTCTTC NA TRBV6-1 few TRBJ2-1
CASGQGLNQPQHF TGTGCCAGCGGACAGGGACTCAATCAGCCCCAGCATTTT TRBD1 TRBV7-8 few TRBJ1-5
CSARPPQGLGGYTF TGCAGTGCGCGCCCTCCACAGGGGCTAGGCGGCTACACCTTC TRBD1 TRBV20-1 once TRBJ1-2
CASSLKQLNYGYTF TGTGCCAGCAGCCTGAAACAGTTGAACTATGGCTACACCTTC NA TRBV5-4 few TRBJ1-2
CASSPQGFRQPQHF TGTGCCAGCAGTCCGCAGGGGTTCCGACAGCCCCAGCATTTT NA TRBV6-1 few TRBJ1-5
CASSVLIQETQYF TGTGCCAGCAGTGTACTCATCCAAGAGACCCAGTACTTC NA TRBV2 NA TRBJ2-5
CASSPLIRDFLMDRTGELFF TGTGCCAGCAGCCCCCTGATCCGGGACTTCTTGATGGATCGCACCGGGGAGCTGTTTTTT NA TRBV7-9 NA TRBJ2-2
CASSPNDGSFEQYF TGTGCCAGCAGTCCAAACGATGGGAGTTTCGAGCAGTACTTC NA TRBV6-1 NA TRBJ2-7
CATSETGVYNEQFF TGTGCCACCAGCGAGACAGGGGTATACAATGAGCAGTTCTTC TRBD1 TRBV15 NA TRBJ2-1
CASSNRDGGRSQYF TGCGCCAGCAGCAACCGGGACGGGGGACGCTCCCAGTACTTC NA TRBV5-1 NA TRBJ2-5
CSASPSMGRADGYTF TGCAGTGCTAGTCCCTCCATGGGCAGGGCAGATGGCTACACCTTC NA TRBV20-1 NA TRBJ1-2
CSAIMDFRSTEQYF TGCAGTGCTATTATGGACTTTCGGAGTACGGAGCAGTACTTC NA TRBV20-1 NA TRBJ2-7
CASSLARDGRGNNEQFF TGTGCCAGCAGCTTAGCCCGGGATGGGAGGGGAAACAATGAGCAGTTCTTC TRBD2 TRBV7-8 many TRBJ2-1
CASSPQGVADSPLHF TGTGCCAGCAGCCCTCAGGGTGTGGCGGATTCACCCCTCCACTTT NA TRBV7-2 few TRBJ1-6
CASSRVRGSTNEKLFF TGTGCCAGCAGCCGAGTCAGGGGTTCAACTAATGAAAAACTGTTTTTT NA TRBV11-2 NA TRBJ1-4
CASSLGPGQYKQFF TGTGCCAGCAGCTTAGGTCCGGGACAGTACAAGCAGTTCTTC TRBD1 TRBV7-7 few TRBJ2-1
CASSPGTSGSIRSYEQYF TGTGCCAGCAGCCCCGGGACTAGCGGGAGTATCCGGTCCTACGAGCAGTACTTC TRBD2 TRBV7-9 NA TRBJ2-7
CASSLRGPRTQYF TGTGCCAGCAGTTTGCGCGGTCCGAGGACCCAGTACTTC NA TRBV12-3/TRBV12-4 few TRBJ2-5
CATARQGRPNYGYTF TGTGCCACTGCTCGACAGGGACGACCTAACTATGGCTACACCTTC TRBD1 TRBV2 once TRBJ1-2
CASSSPGAPLHF TGTGCCAGCAGCTCCCCAGGGGCACCCCTCCACTTT NA TRBV7-9 few TRBJ1-6
CASSLRGEPYEQYF TGTGCCAGCAGCTTACGCGGGGAACCCTACGAGCAGTACTTC NA TRBV7-2 NA TRBJ2-7
CASSLSAGSYNEQFF TGTGCCAGCAGCTTATCCGCGGGGTCCTACAATGAGCAGTTCTTC NA TRBV7-2 many TRBJ2-1
CALKRGQPQHF TGTGCGTTAAAAAGGGGTCAGCCCCAGCATTTT NA TRBV19 NA TRBJ1-5